Listed here are 6 T cell receptor beta chains from one sample, sequenced in a study of glioma-infiltrating T cells. Using RNA template, CDR3s of TCR alpha and beta were amplified with iRepertoire arm-PCR. TCRdb ran MiXCR on the multiplex PCR reads and lists one entry per CDR3 protein. The table includes more than 95,000 distinct CDR3 sequences, under 30% detected once. The sample consisted of glioma tissue, nonneoplastic brain tissue, or PBMCs (not recorded which). Receptors were obtained from a human donor with low-grade glioma or glioblastoma, undergoing nonglioma brain surgery, or in good health (not recorded which).

Ten or more counts support this clonotype. The CDR3 bases are TGTGCCAGCAGCTCAGTCGGACTCGGCAATCAGCCCCAGCATTTT. Residues: CASSSVGLGNQPQHF. The genes are TRBV7-2 and TRBJ1-5; D unresolved. The V end was cut by 4 bases, the J end by 2 bases, with 12 bases between. The germline V gene encodes CDR1 SGHTA and CDR2 FQGNSA. The CDR3 extends over 15 amino acids.

In its sample, this clonotype was seen a few times. This chain links TRBV7-9 with TRBJ2-6; maybe TRBD2 (7 bases). CDR3 length equals 19 residues. Looked up from germline, CDR1 is SEHNR and CDR2 is FQNEAQ (reference sequence). Trimming removed 3 bases from V and 3 bases from J, with 21 bases in between. CDR3 protein: CASSFSPTGRVYGANVLTF. As DNA, the CDR3 is TGTGCCAGCAGCTTCTCTCCCACAGGGAGGGTCTATGGGGCCAACGTCCTGACTTTC.

The rearrangement uses TRBV12-3 or TRBV12-4 and TRBJ1-2; a weak D match, TRBD1 (5 bases). The V gene lost 6 bases and the J gene lost 13 bases, with 21 bases spanning the gap. This CDR3 is built from 13 residues. CDR3 bases: TGTGCCAGCAGCCCGGGACGCGGGGATTTGCTCACCTTC. It translates to CASSPGRGDLLTF.

V and J are TRBV28 and TRBJ2-7; D ambiguous. The V and J ends lost 3 bases and 3 bases respectively, with 15 bases between them. Germline V gene data show CDR1 as MDHEN and CDR2 as SYDVKM. The CDR3 runs 15 residues. The CDR3: CASSFSRLSFYEQYF. For the CDR3, the DNA is TGTGCCAGCAGTTTCAGTCGCCTTAGCTTCTACGAGCAGTACTTC. Full variable domain (remainder filled in from reference TRBV28 and TRBJ2-7): DVKVTQSSRYLVKRTGEKVFLECVQDMDHENMFWYRQDPGLGLRLIYFSYDVKMKEKGDIPEGYSVSREKKERFSLILESASTNQTSMYLCASSFSRLSFYEQYFGPGTRLTVT.

This clonotype has a handful of counts. The rearrangement joins TRBV14 to TRBJ1-4, with D tentatively TRBD1 (5 bases). The V end lost 10 bases, the J end lost 7 bases, and 13 bases lay between the germline ends. This CDR3 contains 12 residues. Germline-derived CDR1 and CDR2 are SGHDN and FVKESK. This CDR3 is CAIGHDSEKLFF. The CDR3, as DNA: TGTGCCATTGGACACGATTCTGAAAAACTGTTTTTT.

Notes on this clonotype: This may stem from a read error, because a much larger clone lies one nucleotide away. The chain employs TRBV7-2 and TRBJ2-1, with 7 bases fitting TRBD1. CDR3 size: 15 residues. The trim removed 4 bases at V and 4 bases at J, leaving 7 bases unmatched. Germline loops: CDR1 SGHTA, CDR2 FQGNSA. The CDR3 loop reads CASSSDRRRYNEQFF. CDR3 DNA sequence: TGTGCCAGCAGCTCGGACAGGAGGCGATACAATGAGCAGTTCTTC.